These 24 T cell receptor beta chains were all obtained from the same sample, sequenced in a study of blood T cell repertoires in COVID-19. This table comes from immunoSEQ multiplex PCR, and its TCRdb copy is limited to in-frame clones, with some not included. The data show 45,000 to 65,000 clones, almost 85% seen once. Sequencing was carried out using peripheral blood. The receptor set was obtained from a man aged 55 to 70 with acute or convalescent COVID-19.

CDR3 sequence reads: CASSVGQRTDTQYF. CDR3 in DNA: TGTGCCAGCAGCGTTGGACAGCGCACAGATACGCAGTATTTT. The chain is built from TRBV7-3 and TRBJ2-3; weak D call: TRBD1 (6 bases). Trimming left V 5 bases short and J 1 base short, with 10 bases between. This CDR3 is 14 amino acids long. Per the germline V gene, CDR1 is SGHTA and CDR2 is FQGTGA.

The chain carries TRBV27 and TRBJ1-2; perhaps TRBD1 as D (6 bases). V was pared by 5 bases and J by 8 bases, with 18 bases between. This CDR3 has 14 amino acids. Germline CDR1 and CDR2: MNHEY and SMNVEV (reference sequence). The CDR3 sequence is CASSAHNRDPGYTF. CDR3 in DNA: TGTGCCAGCAGTGCCCACAACAGGGACCCCGGCTACACCTTC.

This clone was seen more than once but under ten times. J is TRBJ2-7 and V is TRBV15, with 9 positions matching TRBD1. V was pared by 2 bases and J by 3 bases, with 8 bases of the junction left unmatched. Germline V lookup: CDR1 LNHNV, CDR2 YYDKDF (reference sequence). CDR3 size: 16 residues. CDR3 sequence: CATSRSWTGVDYEQYF. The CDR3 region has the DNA TGTGCCACCAGCAGATCCTGGACAGGGGTTGACTACGAGCAGTACTTC.

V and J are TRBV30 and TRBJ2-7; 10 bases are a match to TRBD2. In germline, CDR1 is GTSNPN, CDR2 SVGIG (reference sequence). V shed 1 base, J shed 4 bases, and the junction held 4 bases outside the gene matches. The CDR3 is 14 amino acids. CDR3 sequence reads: CAWSELAGNYEQYF. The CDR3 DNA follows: TGTGCCTGGAGTGAACTAGCGGGGAATTACGAGCAGTACTTC.

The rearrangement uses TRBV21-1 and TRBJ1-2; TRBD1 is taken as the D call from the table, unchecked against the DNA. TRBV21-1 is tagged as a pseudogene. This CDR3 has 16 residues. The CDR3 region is CASSKGQGAPHDGYTF. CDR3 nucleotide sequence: TGTGCCAGCAGCAAAGGACAGGGGGCTCCCCACGATGGCTACACCTTC.

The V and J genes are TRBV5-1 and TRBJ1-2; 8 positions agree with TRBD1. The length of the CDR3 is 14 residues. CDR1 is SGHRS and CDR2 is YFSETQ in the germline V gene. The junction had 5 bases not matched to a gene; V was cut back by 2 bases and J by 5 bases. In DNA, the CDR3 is TGCGCCAGCAGCTTAGGGGGGACAGGTTATGGCTACACCTTC. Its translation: CASSLGGTGYGYTF.

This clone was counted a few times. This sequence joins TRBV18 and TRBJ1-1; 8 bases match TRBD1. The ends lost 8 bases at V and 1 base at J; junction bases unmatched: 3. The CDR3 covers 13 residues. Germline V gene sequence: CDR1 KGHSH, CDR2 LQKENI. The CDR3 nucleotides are TGTGCCAGCACGGGACAGGCGAACACTGAAGCTTTCTTT. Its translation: CASTGQANTEAFF.

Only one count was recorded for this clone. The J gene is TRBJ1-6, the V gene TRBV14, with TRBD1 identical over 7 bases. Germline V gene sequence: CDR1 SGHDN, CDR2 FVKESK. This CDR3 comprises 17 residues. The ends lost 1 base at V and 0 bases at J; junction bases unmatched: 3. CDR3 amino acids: CASSQVPGGSYNSPLHF. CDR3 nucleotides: TGTGCCAGCAGCCAAGTACCAGGGGGCTCCTATAATTCACCCCTCCACTTT.

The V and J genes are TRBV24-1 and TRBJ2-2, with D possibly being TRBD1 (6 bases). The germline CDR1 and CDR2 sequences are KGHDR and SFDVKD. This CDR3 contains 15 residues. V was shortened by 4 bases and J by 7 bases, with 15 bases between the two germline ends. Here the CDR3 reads CATSERQVSDGELFF. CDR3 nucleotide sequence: TGTGCCACCAGTGAGCGACAGGTTTCCGACGGGGAGCTGTTTTTT.

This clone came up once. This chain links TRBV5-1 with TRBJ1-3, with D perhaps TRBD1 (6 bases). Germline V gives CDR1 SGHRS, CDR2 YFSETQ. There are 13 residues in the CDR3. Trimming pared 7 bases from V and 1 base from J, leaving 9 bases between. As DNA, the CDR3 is TGCGCCAGCCGCCAGGGGTCTGGAAACACCATATATTTT. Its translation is CASRQGSGNTIYF.

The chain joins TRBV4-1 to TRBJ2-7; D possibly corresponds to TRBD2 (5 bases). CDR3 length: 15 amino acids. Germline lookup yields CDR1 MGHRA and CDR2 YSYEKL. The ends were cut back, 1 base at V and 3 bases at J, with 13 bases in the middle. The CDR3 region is CASSQGTGRDYEQYF. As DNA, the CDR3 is TGCGCCAGCAGCCAAGGGACGGGGAGAGACTACGAGCAGTACTTC.

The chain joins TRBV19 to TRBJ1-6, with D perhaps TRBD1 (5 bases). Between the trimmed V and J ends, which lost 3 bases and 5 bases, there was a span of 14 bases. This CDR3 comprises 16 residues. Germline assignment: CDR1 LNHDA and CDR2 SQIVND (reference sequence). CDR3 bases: TGTGCCAGTAGTATTAGTTTCAGGGCTCATAATTCACCCCTCCACTTT. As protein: CASSISFRAHNSPLHF.

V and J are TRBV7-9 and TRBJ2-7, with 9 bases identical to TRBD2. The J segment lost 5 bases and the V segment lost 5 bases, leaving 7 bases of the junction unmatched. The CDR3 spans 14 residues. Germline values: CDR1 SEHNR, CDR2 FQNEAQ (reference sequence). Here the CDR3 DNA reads TGTGCCAGCAGCCCTTTTTCTAGCGGGGACGAGCAGTACTTC. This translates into CASSPFSSGDEQYF.

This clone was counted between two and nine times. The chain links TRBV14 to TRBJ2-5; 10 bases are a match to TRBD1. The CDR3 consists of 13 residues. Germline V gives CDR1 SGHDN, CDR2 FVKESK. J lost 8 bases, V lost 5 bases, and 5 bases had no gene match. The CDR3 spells CASSSRDRGTQYF. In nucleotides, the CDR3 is TGTGCCAGCAGCTCCCGGGACAGGGGTACCCAGTACTTC.

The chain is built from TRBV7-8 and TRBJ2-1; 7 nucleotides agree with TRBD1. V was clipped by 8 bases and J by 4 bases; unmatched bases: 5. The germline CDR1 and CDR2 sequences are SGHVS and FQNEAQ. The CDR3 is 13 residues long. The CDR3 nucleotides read TGTGCCAGCTTCATGGACAGGTACAATGAGCAGTTCTTC. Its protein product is CASFMDRYNEQFF.

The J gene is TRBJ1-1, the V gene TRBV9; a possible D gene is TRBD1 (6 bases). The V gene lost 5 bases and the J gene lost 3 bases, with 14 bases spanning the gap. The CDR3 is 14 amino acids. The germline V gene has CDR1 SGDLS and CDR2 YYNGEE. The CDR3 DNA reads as TGTGCCAGCAGAACACAGGGAACAGACACTGAAGCTTTCTTT. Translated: CASRTQGTDTEAFF.

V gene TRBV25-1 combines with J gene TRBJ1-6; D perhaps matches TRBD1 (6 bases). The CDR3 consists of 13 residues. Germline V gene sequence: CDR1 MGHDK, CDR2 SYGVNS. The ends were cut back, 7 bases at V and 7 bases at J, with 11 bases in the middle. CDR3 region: CASNTRGNSPLHF. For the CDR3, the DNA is TGTGCCAGCAACACTAGGGGGAATTCACCCCTCCACTTT.

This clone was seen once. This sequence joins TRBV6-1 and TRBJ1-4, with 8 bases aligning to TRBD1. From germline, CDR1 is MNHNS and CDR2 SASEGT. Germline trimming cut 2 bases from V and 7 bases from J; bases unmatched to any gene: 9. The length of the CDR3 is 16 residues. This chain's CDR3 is CASSEFADRVVEKLFF. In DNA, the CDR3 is TGTGCCAGCAGTGAATTTGCGGACAGGGTCGTTGAAAAACTGTTTTTT.

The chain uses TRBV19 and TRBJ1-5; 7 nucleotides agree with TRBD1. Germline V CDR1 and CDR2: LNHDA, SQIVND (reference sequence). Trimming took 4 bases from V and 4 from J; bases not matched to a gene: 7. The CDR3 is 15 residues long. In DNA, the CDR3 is TGTGCCAGTAGTACCGTCCCAGGGGGTAATCAGCCCCAGCATTTT. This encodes CASSTVPGGNQPQHF. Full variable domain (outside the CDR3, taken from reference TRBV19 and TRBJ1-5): DGGITQSPKYLFRKEGQNVTLSCEQNLNHDAMYWYRQDPGQGLRLIYYSQIVNDFQKGDIAEGYSVSREKKESFPLTVTSAQKNPTAFYLCASSTVPGGNQPQHFGDGTRLSIL.

CDR3 region: CASSHTGGATEAFF. CDR3 sequence (DNA): TGTGCCAGCAGCCACACAGGGGGGGCAACTGAAGCTTTCTTT. J is TRBJ1-1 and V is TRBV5-8; 8 nucleotides line up with TRBD1. This CDR3 is built from 14 residues. Unmatched junction bases numbered 7, after V lost 4 bases and J lost 5 bases. CDR1 is SGHTS and CDR2 is YDEGEE in the germline V gene.

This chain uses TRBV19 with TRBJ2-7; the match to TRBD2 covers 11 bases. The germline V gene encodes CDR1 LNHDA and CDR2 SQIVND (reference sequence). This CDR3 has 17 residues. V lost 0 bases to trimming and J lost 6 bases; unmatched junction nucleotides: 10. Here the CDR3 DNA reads TGTGCCAGTAGTATAGATTTTGGTAGCGGGGGGGATGGCGAGCAGTACTTC. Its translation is CASSIDFGSGGDGEQYF.

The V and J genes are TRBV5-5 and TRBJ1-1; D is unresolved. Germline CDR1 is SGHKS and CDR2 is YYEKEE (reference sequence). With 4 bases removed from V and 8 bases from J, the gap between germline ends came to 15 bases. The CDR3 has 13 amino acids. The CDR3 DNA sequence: TGTGCCAGCAGCCTGATCCTGGGGAGGGAAGCTTTCTTT. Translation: CASSLILGREAFF.

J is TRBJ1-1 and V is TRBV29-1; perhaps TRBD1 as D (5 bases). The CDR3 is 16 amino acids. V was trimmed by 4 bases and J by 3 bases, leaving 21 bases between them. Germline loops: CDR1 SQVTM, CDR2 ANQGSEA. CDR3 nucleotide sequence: TGCAGCGTTGTCGGTTTTATCGGGGGAGGGGACACTGAAGCTTTCTTT. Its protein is CSVVGFIGGGDTEAFF.

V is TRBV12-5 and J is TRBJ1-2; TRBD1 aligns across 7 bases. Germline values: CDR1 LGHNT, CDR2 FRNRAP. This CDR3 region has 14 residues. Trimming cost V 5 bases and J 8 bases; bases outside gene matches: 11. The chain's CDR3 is CASGRQTGSGGYTF. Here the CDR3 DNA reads TGTGCTAGTGGTCGACAGACAGGGTCGGGCGGCTACACCTTC. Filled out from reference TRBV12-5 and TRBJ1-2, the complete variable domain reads DARVTQTPRHKVTEMGQEVTMRCQPILGHNTVFWYRQTMMQGLELLAYFRNRAPLDDSGMPKDRFSAEMPDATLATLKIQPSEPRDSAVYFCASGRQTGSGGYTFGSGTRLTVV.